This passage covers 32 T cell receptor beta chains from one sample sequenced in a study of CD8 T cells in Susac syndrome. With random hexamers, roughly 0.45 to 1 ug RNA was reverse transcribed. MiXCR was run by TCRdb on the immunoSEQ multiplex PCR reads, yielding one entry per CDR3 protein. The table lists 77,000 or so distinct CDR3 sequences, 85% to 95% of them singletons. The sample was CD4+ T cells from PBMCs. These receptor sequences come from a human donor with Susac syndrome.

The CDR3 DNA reads as TGCAGTGCTAGATGGCAGGGCTATGGCTACACCTTC. Its protein product is CSARWQGYGYTF. V and J are TRBV20-1 and TRBJ1-2; D is possibly TRBD1 (5 bases). V lost 2 bases and J lost 4, with 8 bases in between. CDR1 is DFQATT, CDR2 SNEGSKA, per germline (reference sequence). The CDR3 is 12 residues long.

In nucleotides, the CDR3 is TGCGCCAGCAGTCAATGGGTTGAGGGACCGCCTGGATCATTGAACACTGAAGCTTTCTTT. The encoded protein is CASSQWVEGPPGSLNTEAFF. The chain employs TRBV23-1 and TRBJ1-1; tentatively, D is TRBD1 (5 bases). TRBV23-1 belongs to the ORF category, with a function that is uncertain. The CDR3 spans 20 residues. V lost 1 base to trimming and J lost 0 bases, with 24 bases between them.

This clonotype was observed once. This chain links TRBV18 with TRBJ2-5, with TRBD2 identical over 7 bases. CDR3 size: 15 residues. CDR1 and CDR2 from the germline V gene are KGHSH and LQKENI. V shed 0 bases, J shed 2 bases, and the junction held 3 bases outside the gene matches. CDR3 sequence: CASSPPAGTQETQYF. The DNA for the CDR3 is TGTGCCAGCTCACCACCAGCGGGAACTCAAGAGACCCAGTACTTC.

The V call is TRBV18, the J call TRBJ1-6; 8 bases are shared with TRBD1. Per germline, CDR1 KGHSH and CDR2 LQKENI. The CDR3 runs 14 residues. With 5 bases clipped from V and 7 bases from J, the junction kept 4 bases outside the gene matches. CDR3 sequence (DNA): TGTGCCAGCTCAAAGGACAGGGAGAATTCACCCCTCCACTTT. Residues: CASSKDRENSPLHF.

This clonotype is a singleton in its sample. The chain uses TRBV28 and TRBJ1-2; 8 bases agree with TRBD1. The V gene's germline CDR1 is MDHEN and CDR2 SYDVKM. The CDR3 extends over 14 amino acids. The V and J ends lost 8 bases and 5 bases, in that order; junction bases with no gene match: 10. Here the CDR3 reads CASVSLGTGYGYTF. The CDR3 nucleotides are TGTGCCAGCGTATCCCTCGGGACAGGTTATGGCTACACCTTC.

This chain joins TRBV15 and TRBJ2-7, with D unclear. Trimming shortened V by 1 base and J by 3 bases, and 10 bases separated the two germline ends. Germline assignment: CDR1 LNHNV and CDR2 YYDKDF (reference sequence). The CDR3 runs 14 residues. Here the CDR3 reads CATSRGDAGYEQYF. The CDR3 bases are TGTGCCACCAGCAGAGGTGACGCTGGCTACGAGCAGTACTTC.

This chain uses TRBV19 with TRBJ1-6; possibly TRBD1 for D (5 bases). The CDR3 is 13 residues long. Germline V gene data show CDR1 as LNHDA and CDR2 as SQIVND (reference sequence). The germline V and J ends were trimmed by 4 bases and 12 bases, with 13 bases remaining between them. The CDR3 loop is CASSTQGVGPLHF. DNA of the CDR3: TGTGCCAGTAGTACCCAGGGAGTGGGACCCCTCCACTTT.

The chain uses TRBV19 and TRBJ1-5; possible D gene TRBD1, 6 bases. The CDR3 sequence is 15 residues long. Trimming took 1 base from V and 6 from J, leaving 13 bases between them. Germline assignment: CDR1 LNHDA and CDR2 SQIVND (reference sequence). DNA for the CDR3: TGTGCCAGTAGTATAGCGGGACACGATCGTCAGCCCCAGCATTTT. Its protein product is CASSIAGHDRQPQHF.

The rearrangement uses TRBV28 and TRBJ2-1, with D possibly TRBD2 on 6 matching bases. The germline V and J ends were trimmed by 8 bases and 7 bases, with 27 bases remaining between them. This CDR3 contains 17 residues. Germline lookup yields CDR1 MDHEN and CDR2 SYDVKM. This CDR3 is CASHPGGASTYQNEQFF. CDR3 nucleotide sequence: TGTGCCAGCCATCCCGGGGGAGCTTCGACTTACCAAAATGAGCAGTTCTTC.

The V and J genes are TRBV5-6 and TRBJ2-2; 15 bases map to TRBD2. Germline lookup yields CDR1 SGHDT and CDR2 YYEEEE. V lost 4 bases to trimming and J lost 6 bases; unmatched junction nucleotides: 10. CDR3 length equals 18 residues. The CDR3 DNA follows: TGTGCCAGCAGCCCCCTGGGACTAGCGGGAGGTTCTGCCGGGGAGCTGTTTTTT. This gives the protein CASSPLGLAGGSAGELFF. Supplemented by reference TRBV5-6 and TRBJ2-2, the full variable domain reads DAGVTQSPTHLIKTRGQQVTLRCSPKSGHDTVSWYQQALGQGPQFIFQYYEEEERQRGNFPDRFSGHQFPNYSSELNVNALLLGDSALYLCASSPLGLAGGSAGELFFGEGSRLTVL.

This clonotype came up once. The V call is TRBV2, the J call TRBJ2-4, with a weak D call TRBD1 (5 bases). V was shortened by 3 bases and J by 3 bases, with 15 bases between the two germline ends. Germline V gene lookup returns CDR1 SNHLY and CDR2 FYNNEI. This CDR3 spans 16 amino acids. CDR3: CASSELFLRGKNIQYF. The CDR3 DNA sequence: TGTGCCAGCAGTGAGTTGTTTCTAAGGGGCAAAAACATTCAGTACTTC.

V gene TRBV9 combines with J gene TRBJ2-7; 9 nucleotides align to TRBD2. The ends lost 1 base at V and 4 bases at J; junction bases unmatched: 3. This CDR3 is built from 14 residues. The V gene's germline CDR1 is SGDLS and CDR2 YYNGEE. CDR3 in amino acids: CASSVSSGTYEQYF. The CDR3 nucleotides are TGTGCCAGCAGCGTATCTAGCGGGACATACGAGCAGTACTTC.

This chain connects TRBV29-1 to TRBJ2-1, with 7 bases identical to TRBD1. Germline CDR1 SQVTM, CDR2 ANQGSEA. The CDR3 covers 12 residues. Trimming at V came to 8 bases and at J to 5 bases, leaving 6 bases not matched to a gene. The CDR3: CSTGQFDNEQFF. The CDR3 region has the DNA TGCAGCACGGGACAGTTTGACAATGAGCAGTTCTTC.

CDR3 loop: CSAETSAYSGANVLTF. Written as DNA, the CDR3 is TGCAGTGCGGAAACAAGCGCCTACTCTGGGGCCAACGTCCTGACTTTC. This chain links TRBV20-1 with TRBJ2-6; D remains unclear. V was cut by 6 bases and J by 0 bases, with 15 bases left in between. The CDR3 has 16 amino acids. The germline CDR1 and CDR2 sequences are DFQATT and SNEGSKA (reference sequence).

The chain recombines TRBV3-1 with TRBJ2-7; 9 bases align to TRBD2. J was trimmed by 2 bases and V by 8 bases; bases with no gene match: 7. Germline-derived CDR1 and CDR2 are LGHDT and YNNKEL (reference sequence). This CDR3 spans 14 amino acids. This CDR3 is CASRLGGGAYEQYF. Written as DNA, the CDR3 is TGTGCCAGCCGCCTGGGCGGGGGGGCCTACGAGCAGTACTTC.

The chain links TRBV7-6 to TRBJ1-2; D not certain. Germline CDR1 is SGHVS and CDR2 is FNYEAQ. With 2 bases removed from V and 7 bases from J, the gap between germline ends came to 11 bases. The CDR3 extends over 13 amino acids. This chain's CDR3 is CASSLKPEGGYTF. The CDR3, as DNA: TGTGCCAGCAGCTTAAAACCAGAGGGTGGCTACACCTTC.

V usage is TRBV15 and J usage is TRBJ2-5; TRBD1 matches 8 bases. Germline CDR1 and CDR2: LNHNV and YYDKDF (reference sequence). V gave up 4 bases and J gave up 5 bases; unmatched junction bases: 6. The CDR3 length is 14 residues. The CDR3 coding sequence is TGTGCCACCAGCACGGAGGACAGGGTGGAGACCCAGTACTTC. Its protein is CATSTEDRVETQYF.

V and J are TRBV7-9 and TRBJ2-7; the match to TRBD1 covers 9 bases. The CDR3 totals 16 residues. Per germline, CDR1 SEHNR and CDR2 FQNEAQ (reference sequence). The V gene end was trimmed by 1 base and the J gene end by 6 bases; junction bases not matched to a gene: 10. CDR3 in amino acids: CASSLGIGGQGSEQYF. The CDR3 bases are TGTGCCAGCAGCTTAGGAATCGGGGGACAGGGTAGCGAGCAGTACTTC. Full variable domain (remainder filled in from reference TRBV7-9 and TRBJ2-7): DTGVSQNPRHKITKRGQNVTFRCDPISEHNRLYWYRQTLGQGPEFLTYFQNEAQLEKSRLLSDRFSAERPKGSFSTLEIQRTEQGDSAMYLCASSLGIGGQGSEQYFGPGTRLTVT.

This clonotype was observed a handful of times. This sequence joins TRBV3-1 and TRBJ2-7, with a weak D call TRBD1 (5 bases). Germline CDR1 and CDR2: LGHDT and YNNKEL (reference sequence). This CDR3 comprises 12 residues. Deletions cut 3 bases from V and 6 bases from J, with 9 bases between. CDR3 DNA sequence: TGTGCCAGCAGCCAGGGTAGGGGCGAGCAGTACTTC. It is translated as CASSQGRGEQYF.

V usage is TRBV5-6 and J usage is TRBJ2-7; tentatively, D is TRBD1 or TRBD2 (5 bases each). The V and J ends lost 0 bases and 2 bases respectively, with 9 bases between them. This CDR3 has 14 amino acids. Germline V gives CDR1 SGHDT, CDR2 YYEEEE. CDR3 residues: CASSLGGRTYEQYF. In nucleotides, the CDR3 is TGTGCCAGCAGCTTGGGGGGACGGACCTACGAGCAGTACTTC. The full variable domain, rest sourced from reference TRBV5-6 and TRBJ2-7, is DAGVTQSPTHLIKTRGQQVTLRCSPKSGHDTVSWYQQALGQGPQFIFQYYEEEERQRGNFPDRFSGHQFPNYSSELNVNALLLGDSALYLCASSLGGRTYEQYFGPGTRLTVT.

The chain uses TRBV30 and TRBJ2-1; D unresolved. There are 12 residues in the CDR3. Trimming cost V 4 bases and J 0 bases, with 4 bases left between them. From germline, CDR1 is GTSNPN and CDR2 SVGIG (reference sequence). Here the CDR3 reads CAWKSSYNEQFF. DNA for the CDR3: TGTGCCTGGAAAAGCTCCTACAATGAGCAGTTCTTC.

The V and J genes are TRBV19 and TRBJ1-2; 7 bases are shared with TRBD1. With V trimmed by 3 bases and J by 2 bases, 3 bases remained unmatched. CDR1 and CDR2 (germline): LNHDA, SQIVND (reference sequence). This CDR3 has 14 residues. Here the CDR3 reads CASSIQQGNYGYTF. The CDR3 nucleotides are TGTGCCAGTAGTATTCAACAGGGGAACTATGGCTACACCTTC.

The V and J genes are TRBV29-1 and TRBJ1-1; no reliable D call. This CDR3 comprises 13 residues. Germline-derived CDR1 and CDR2 are SQVTM and ANQGSEA. Trimming pared 7 bases from V and 1 base from J, leaving 13 bases between. As DNA, the CDR3 is TGCAGCGCCCTCCGGACGTCGAACACTGAAGCTTTCTTT. Translating it yields CSALRTSNTEAFF.

This chain joins TRBV20-1 and TRBJ2-7; no clear D gene. This CDR3 has 10 amino acids. Germline CDR1 reads DFQATT; CDR2 reads SNEGSKA (reference sequence). Trimming cost V 3 bases and J 6 bases, with 6 bases left between them. The CDR3 region is CSASLSEQYF. CDR3 nucleotide sequence: TGCAGTGCTAGCCTCTCCGAGCAGTACTTC.

The chain is built from TRBV15 and TRBJ1-2; the match to TRBD1 covers 7 bases. The V and J ends lost 1 base and 6 bases, in that order; junction bases with no gene match: 5. Germline values: CDR1 LNHNV, CDR2 YYDKDF (reference sequence). CDR3 length: 14 amino acids. The CDR3 spells CATSRADRADGYTF. The CDR3 DNA reads as TGTGCCACCAGCAGAGCCGACAGGGCAGATGGCTACACCTTC.

The chain combines TRBV4-1 with TRBJ1-5, with no clear D. Between the trimmed V and J ends, which lost 1 base and 4 bases, there was a span of 8 bases. The length of the CDR3 is 14 residues. The germline gives CDR1 MGHRA, CDR2 YSYEKL. CDR3 DNA sequence: TGCGCCAGCAGCCAAGCCATCCGTAATCAGCCCCAGCATTTT. Residues: CASSQAIRNQPQHF.

This chain uses TRBV4-1 with TRBJ1-6; 7 bases align to TRBD1. The CDR3 sequence is 17 residues long. CDR1 and CDR2 (germline): MGHRA, YSYEKL. With 0 bases clipped from V and 10 bases from J, the junction kept 12 bases outside the gene matches. The CDR3 loop reads CASSQEAGDRARSPLHF. The DNA for the CDR3 is TGCGCCAGCAGCCAAGAAGCAGGCGACAGGGCACGCTCACCCCTCCACTTT.

This chain joins TRBV7-9 and TRBJ2-7, with 9 nucleotides matching TRBD1. The CDR3 has 15 amino acids. The trim removed 6 bases at V and 5 bases at J, leaving 11 bases unmatched. CDR1 and CDR2 (germline): SEHNR, FQNEAQ (reference sequence). CDR3 sequence reads: CASSRSGTGHHEQYF. CDR3 DNA: TGTGCCAGCAGTCGATCTGGGACAGGGCACCACGAGCAGTACTTC.

The chain uses TRBV7-2 and TRBJ2-5; possible D gene TRBD1, 6 bases. V lost 5 bases and J 2 bases, leaving 18 bases between the germline ends. Germline V gene sequence: CDR1 SGHTA, CDR2 FQGNSA. There are 16 residues in the CDR3. In DNA form, the CDR3 reads TGTGCCAGCAGCCCGAGAGCTCAGGACAGACAAGAGACCCAGTACTTC. Its translation is CASSPRAQDRQETQYF.

Here the CDR3 DNA reads TGCGCCAGCAGCCGGGGATTCATGAACACTGAAGCTTTCTTT. Encoded protein: CASSRGFMNTEAFF. The V and J genes are TRBV5-1 and TRBJ1-1; D uncertain. The CDR3 has 14 amino acids. Germline assignment: CDR1 SGHRS and CDR2 YFSETQ. V was cut by 4 bases and J by 0 bases, with 10 bases left in between.

The chain couples TRBV7-9 to TRBJ2-3; D is ambiguous. CDR3 length: 14 amino acids. Germline CDR1 SEHNR, CDR2 FQNEAQ (reference sequence). V was shortened by 5 bases and J by 1 base, with 10 bases between the two germline ends. The chain's CDR3 is CASSLVPGTDTQYF. The DNA of the CDR3 is TGTGCCAGCAGCCTGGTCCCCGGCACAGATACGCAGTATTTT. The full variable domain, in which reference TRBV7-9 and TRBJ2-3 provide the parts outside the CDR3, is DTGVSQNPRHKITKRGQNVTFRCDPISEHNRLYWYRQTLGQGPEFLTYFQNEAQLEKSRLLSDRFSAERPKGSFSTLEIQRTEQGDSAMYLCASSLVPGTDTQYFGPGTRLTVL.

With regard to this clonotype: One junction end disagrees with the germline gene, perhaps due to a read error. The rearrangement links TRBV7-9 to TRBJ2-7; unclear D gene. The CDR3 extends over 14 amino acids. CDR1 is SEHNR and CDR2 is FQNEAQ in the germline V gene (reference sequence). CDR3 sequence (DNA): TGTGCCGGCAGCTTAGGGCAGGCTTCCTACGAGCAGTACTTC. It is translated as CAGSLGQASYEQYF.